This T cell receptor (beta chain) was found in a study of blood T cell repertoires in COVID-19. Study-wide background: COVID-19 samples, acute and convalescent, were from the United States, Italy and Spain.

Germline lookup yields CDR1 SQVTM and CDR2 ANQGSEA. The V segment lost 6 bases and the J segment 7 bases; nucleotides outside the gene matches: 12. This CDR3 is 16 amino acids long. Profiled with immunoSEQ multiplex PCR; TCRdb holds only in-frame clones, not every one. The profile shows approximately 330,000 clones, over 85% of them singletons. This sequence was found in a woman in her 30s who had recovered from COVID-19. This chain links TRBV29-1 with TRBJ2-1, with 13 nucleotides matching TRBD2. Sequenced input: PBMCs or T cells enriched from blood (not recorded which). The CDR3: CSVVTGTSGIYNEQFF. DNA for the CDR3: TGCAGCGTCGTTACCGGGACTAGCGGGATTTATAATGAGCAGTTCTTC.